This T cell receptor (beta chain) is from a study of T cells in Graves' hyperthyroidism and ophthalmopathy. Findings of the study overall: Expanded thyroid clonotypes (above 0.001) were mostly also found in blood.

Amplification of TCR beta CDR3 regions used RNA as the template. The HTBI primer set was used in a first-round RT-PCR of the TCR CDR3. TCRdb analysed the multiplex PCR reads with MiXCR anew, one entry per CDR3 protein. Here the sample spans roughly 290,000 distinct CDR3 sequences, 13% being singletons. The CDR3 is made up of 18 amino acids. The germline gives CDR1 MGHRA, CDR2 YSYEKL. V was pared by 1 base and J by 2 bases, with 12 bases of the junction left unmatched. The PBMCs studied were ones that came from 8 to 10 ml fresh peripheral blood. A note on this clonotype: Antigen unknown.

This sequence joins TRBV4-1 and TRBJ2-7; TRBD1 aligns across 9 bases. The sample comprised blood. The TCR was taken from a woman aged 25 to 39 with Graves' hyperthyroidism that later progressed to Graves' ophthalmopathy. The DNA of the CDR3 is TGCGCCAGCAGCCAAGCCCAGCCCGGGACAGGGACTACCTACGAGCAGTACTTC. Protein sequence: CASSQAQPGTGTTYEQYF.